The 10 T cell receptor beta chains below come from one sample, sequenced in a study of cytomegalovirus exposure and HLA in healthy donors. The PCR had 60 Vbeta and 13 Jbeta primers. Sequencing was performed with immunoSEQ multiplex PCR; in TCRdb, only in-frame clones are kept and a portion is missing. The sample has 70,000 to 80,000 clones, less than 80% seen once. The sequenced sample consisted of PBMCs. These receptors came from a woman aged 40 to 50 in good health and CMV-seropositive.

The V gene is TRBV19, the J gene TRBJ2-4; 10 positions agree with TRBD1. The CDR3 loop spans 16 amino acids. Losses at the gene ends were 6 bases for V and 5 bases for J; bases not matched to a gene: 10. The V gene's germline CDR1 is LNHDA and CDR2 SQIVND (reference sequence). The CDR3 DNA reads TGTGCCAGTAGCCCCCGGGCGGGGACAGGGGAAAACATTCAGTACTTC. It translates to CASSPRAGTGENIQYF.

The chain employs TRBV19 and TRBJ2-7, with TRBD1 matching 8 bases. Germline values: CDR1 LNHDA, CDR2 SQIVND (reference sequence). There are 15 residues in the CDR3. Trimming took 4 bases from V and 1 from J; bases not matched to a gene: 6. As DNA, the CDR3 is TGTGCCAGTAGTACAGGACAGGGCACATCCTACGAGCAGTACTTC. It codes for CASSTGQGTSYEQYF. Supplemented by reference TRBV19 and TRBJ2-7, the full variable domain reads DGGITQSPKYLFRKEGQNVTLSCEQNLNHDAMYWYRQDPGQGLRLIYYSQIVNDFQKGDIAEGYSVSREKKESFPLTVTSAQKNPTAFYLCASSTGQGTSYEQYFGPGTRLTVT.

V and J are TRBV7-3 and TRBJ2-2; the D gene is possibly TRBD1 (6 bases). The CDR3 sequence is 13 residues long. Germline CDR1 and CDR2: SGHTA and FQGTGA. V dropped 5 bases and J dropped 7 bases, with 11 bases sitting between them. The CDR3 spells CASSRLGGGELFF. The CDR3 coding sequence is TGTGCCAGCAGCCGCTTAGGGGGCGGGGAGCTGTTTTTT.

The rearrangement uses TRBV7-9 and TRBJ2-7, with D possibly matching TRBD2 (6 bases). Trimming stripped 5 bases from V and 7 bases from J, with 18 bases between. CDR3 length: 14 amino acids. CDR1 SEHNR and CDR2 FQNEAQ come from the germline V gene (reference sequence). This CDR3 is CASSPPGGHGEQYF. The CDR3 DNA is TGTGCCAGCAGCCCTCCCGGGGGTCATGGGGAGCAGTACTTC.

This sequence joins TRBV29-1 and TRBJ2-4, with D possibly TRBD2 on 5 matching bases. Germline V gene lookup returns CDR1 SQVTM and CDR2 ANQGSEA. The CDR3 is 13 amino acids. V lost 0 bases and J 6 bases, leaving 9 bases between the germline ends. For the CDR3, the DNA is TGCAGCGTTGAAGAGCCCCGGGGAAACATTCAGTACTTC. Protein sequence: CSVEEPRGNIQYF.

V and J are TRBV6-5 and TRBJ2-7; no clear D. Between the trimmed V and J ends, which lost 3 bases and 0 bases, there was a span of 12 bases. This CDR3 is built from 15 residues. CDR1 and CDR2 from the germline V gene are MNHEY and SVGAGI. The CDR3 coding sequence is TGTGCCAGCAGTTATCGGGTTCAGAACTCCTACGAGCAGTACTTC. This sequence encodes CASSYRVQNSYEQYF.

The gene calls are TRBV30 and TRBJ1-5; 7 nucleotides align to TRBD1. The junction had 6 bases not matched to a gene; V was cut back by 3 bases and J by 4 bases. The CDR3 has 14 residues. CDR1 and CDR2 from the germline V gene are GTSNPN and SVGIG (reference sequence). This CDR3 reads CAWSRTGDNQPQHF. CDR3 sequence (DNA): TGTGCCTGGAGCCGGACAGGCGATAATCAGCCCCAGCATTTT.

The V and J genes are TRBV9 and TRBJ1-2; 8 bases align to TRBD1. V lost 0 bases to trimming and J lost 2 bases; unmatched junction nucleotides: 6. CDR1 SGDLS and CDR2 YYNGEE come from the germline V gene. CDR3 length: 16 amino acids. The CDR3 sequence is CASSVGAQGANYGYTF. The DNA for the CDR3 is TGTGCCAGCAGCGTAGGGGCCCAGGGGGCGAACTATGGCTACACCTTC. Looking up the rest from reference TRBV9 and TRBJ1-2 gives the full variable domain: DSGVTQTPKHLITATGQRVTLRCSPRSGDLSVYWYQQSLDQGLQFLIQYYNGEERAKGNILERFSAQQFPDLHSELNLSSLELGDSALYFCASSVGAQGANYGYTFGSGTRLTVV.

The chain combines TRBV30 with TRBJ1-1; D unclear. This CDR3 spans 13 amino acids. The germline V gene has CDR1 GTSNPN and CDR2 SVGIG (reference sequence). Trimming stripped 1 base from V and 2 bases from J, with 8 bases between. CDR3: CAWSDILNTEAFF. The CDR3 DNA follows: TGTGCCTGGAGTGACATCTTAAACACTGAAGCTTTCTTT.

The rearrangement joins TRBV5-1 to TRBJ2-3, with a weak D call TRBD1 (6 bases). Deletions cut 2 bases from V and 3 bases from J, with 7 bases between. CDR3 length: 13 residues. Germline-derived CDR1 and CDR2 are SGHRS and YFSETQ. The CDR3 bases are TGCGCCAGCAGCTTAGGGACAACAGATACGCAGTATTTT. As protein: CASSLGTTDTQYF.